Presented here are 30 T cell receptor beta chains from one specimen sequenced in a study of blood T cell repertoires in COVID-19. Using immunoSEQ multiplex PCR, the repertoire was profiled, and TCRdb retains in-frame clones only, with some absent. The sample holds some 80,000 clones; more than 70% are singletons and the top ten take approximately 19%. The material sequenced was peripheral blood. Receptor source: a human donor in a cohort sampled during active COVID-19.

Concerning this clone itself: One end of the junction is discordant with germline, which a read error may explain. This chain connects TRBV11-2 to TRBJ2-3; 14 bases map to TRBD2. CDR1 and CDR2 from the germline V gene are SGHAT and FQNNGV. CDR3 length equals 19 residues. The DNA for the CDR3 is TGTGCCAGCAGCTCACGACCGGGACTAGCGGGAGAAGAAACAGATATGCAGTATTTT. This codes for CASSSRPGLAGEETDMQYF.

This CDR3 reads CASSSSSYEQYF. The CDR3 DNA sequence: TGTGCCAGCAGTTCGAGCTCCTACGAGCAGTACTTC. The chain links TRBV28 to TRBJ2-7; D is ambiguous. The CDR3 loop spans 12 amino acids. The germline CDR1 and CDR2 sequences are MDHEN and SYDVKM. The V end lost 4 bases, the J end lost 0 bases, and 4 bases lay between the germline ends.

The chain joins TRBV3-1 (or the pseudogene TRBV3-2) to TRBJ1-3, with D unclear. CDR1 is LGHDT, CDR2 YNNKEL, per germline (reference sequence). The CDR3 runs to 16 residues. V shed 6 bases and J shed 0 bases, with 15 bases lying between them. CDR3 sequence: CASSSYDGSSGNTIYF. Here the CDR3 DNA reads TGTGCCAGCAGTTCGTATGACGGGAGCTCTGGAAACACCATATATTTT.

The chain employs TRBV28 and TRBJ1-5; D unresolved. The CDR3 contains 16 residues. Germline assignment: CDR1 MDHEN and CDR2 SYDVKM. V was pared by 6 bases and J by 2 bases, with 17 bases between. The CDR3 DNA reads TGTGCCAGCAGCCCGGGCTCACGAGCGGGCAATCAGCCCCAGCATTTT. Amino acids: CASSPGSRAGNQPQHF.

This chain joins TRBV7-9 and TRBJ1-1; D is unclear. The ends were cut back, 4 bases at V and 0 bases at J, with 15 bases in the middle. CDR3 length: 16 amino acids. CDR1 is SEHNR and CDR2 is FQNEAQ in the germline V gene (reference sequence). The CDR3 nucleotides are TGTGCCAGCAGCTCGTCCTCGACACATATGAACACTGAAGCTTTCTTT. It codes for CASSSSSTHMNTEAFF. Full variable domain (outside the CDR3, taken from reference TRBV7-9 and TRBJ1-1): DTGVSQNPRHKITKRGQNVTFRCDPISEHNRLYWYRQTLGQGPEFLTYFQNEAQLEKSRLLSDRFSAERPKGSFSTLEIQRTEQGDSAMYLCASSSSSTHMNTEAFFGQGTRLTVV.

With regard to this clone: The sample holds other DNA sequences that translate to the same CDR3. The rearrangement uses TRBV19 and TRBJ1-2; 7 bases are shared with TRBD1. V dropped 6 bases and J dropped 4; count of bases not matched to a gene: 17. CDR3 length: 17 amino acids. The germline CDR1 and CDR2 sequences are LNHDA and SQIVND (reference sequence). The CDR3 sequence: CASRRQGLLWGGYGYTF. CDR3 sequence (DNA): TGTGCCAGTAGGCGACAGGGTCTATTGTGGGGAGGCTATGGCTACACCTTC.

This chain links TRBV19 with TRBJ1-5; TRBD1 agrees at 9 bases. This CDR3 is 15 amino acids long. Per the germline V gene, CDR1 is LNHDA and CDR2 is SQIVND (reference sequence). The V gene end was trimmed by 6 bases and the J gene end by 1 base; junction bases not matched to a gene: 4. The CDR3 region is CASRPDRGSNQPQHF. The DNA of the CDR3 is TGTGCCAGTAGGCCGGACAGGGGAAGCAATCAGCCCCAGCATTTT.

The chain employs TRBV15 and TRBJ1-5, with 7 bases fitting TRBD1. This CDR3 has 16 amino acids. Germline V gene data show CDR1 as LNHNV and CDR2 as YYDKDF (reference sequence). V was clipped by 5 bases and J by 1 base; unmatched bases: 8. The CDR3 DNA reads TGTGCCACCAGCCGACAGCCGACAGGGAGCAATCAGCCCCAGCATTTT. Translation: CATSRQPTGSNQPQHF.

This sequence joins TRBV18 and TRBJ1-5; no definite D call. Between the trimmed V and J ends, which lost 3 bases and 7 bases, there was a span of 19 bases. The CDR3 is made up of 16 amino acids. Germline V CDR1 and CDR2: KGHSH, LQKENI. The CDR3 region has the DNA TGTGCCAGCTCACCGGCCGGGGTCAAAACCAAACAGCCCCAGCATTTT. Encoded protein: CASSPAGVKTKQPQHF.

J is TRBJ2-7 and V is TRBV25-1, with TRBD1 matching 8 bases. The CDR3 has 13 amino acids. V shed 2 bases, J shed 4 bases, and the junction held 1 base outside the gene matches. In germline, CDR1 is MGHDK, CDR2 SYGVNS. The CDR3 region is CASSEQGAYEQYF. The CDR3 DNA sequence: TGTGCCAGCAGTGAACAGGGGGCTTACGAGCAGTACTTC.

This clone has just one count. This chain uses TRBV24-1 with TRBJ1-2; 11 bases line up with TRBD1. Looked up from germline, CDR1 is KGHDR and CDR2 is SFDVKD. The CDR3 is 17 amino acids. The trim removed 8 bases at V and 4 bases at J, leaving 14 bases unmatched. Here the CDR3 reads CATTLGGRDRGFYGYTF. The DNA for the CDR3 is TGTGCCACCACCCTAGGGGGCCGGGACAGGGGGTTCTATGGCTACACCTTC.

This chain joins TRBV7-2 and TRBJ1-5, with 7 positions matching TRBD1. Germline CDR1 is SGHTA and CDR2 is FQGNSA. With 1 base clipped from V and 3 bases from J, the junction kept 3 bases outside the gene matches. The CDR3 contains 15 residues. CDR3 residues: CASSLDRGSNQPQHF. The CDR3 DNA reads as TGTGCCAGCAGCTTAGACAGGGGCTCCAATCAGCCCCAGCATTTT.

CDR3 sequence: CASSWGRVNTGELFF. The CDR3 DNA is TGTGCCAGCAGCTGGGGGCGGGTGAACACCGGGGAGCTGTTTTTT. V gene TRBV5-5 combines with J gene TRBJ2-2, with a tentative D call TRBD1 (6 bases). Germline V gene sequence: CDR1 SGHKS, CDR2 YYEKEE (reference sequence). The CDR3 runs 15 residues. V lost 3 bases to trimming and J lost 1 base, with 10 bases between them.

The V and J genes are TRBV3-1 (or the pseudogene TRBV3-2) and TRBJ2-1; D is uncertain. Germline V gene lookup returns CDR1 LGHDT and CDR2 YNNKEL (reference sequence). The CDR3 runs 15 residues. Trimming took 1 base from V and 2 from J, leaving 9 bases between them. Written as DNA, the CDR3 is TGTGCCAGCAGCCAAGGATACACCACCTACAATGAGCAGTTCTTC. It specifies CASSQGYTTYNEQFF.

The V call is TRBV9, the J call TRBJ2-3, with D unresolved. Germline V gene sequence: CDR1 SGDLS, CDR2 YYNGEE. The CDR3 is 16 amino acids. Trimming removed 4 bases at V and 0 bases at J, with 15 bases between. In nucleotides, the CDR3 is TGTGCCAGCAGCTCCCCCCCCTCTATAAGCACAGATACGCAGTATTTT. Its protein product is CASSSPPSISTDTQYF.

This chain connects TRBV5-4 to TRBJ2-2, with a weak D call TRBD2 (5 bases). CDR1 and CDR2 (germline): SGHNT, YYREEE (reference sequence). V was pared by 4 bases and J by 6 bases, with 19 bases between. The CDR3 contains 16 residues. The CDR3 protein is CASSRADAGLSGELFF. DNA for the CDR3: TGTGCCAGCAGCCGTGCGGATGCGGGCCTGTCCGGGGAGCTGTTTTTT.

The CDR3 nucleotides are TGTGCCAGCACCCGGGACACTTCGGGCATTCAGTACTTC. It translates to CASTRDTSGIQYF. This sequence joins TRBV2 and TRBJ2-4, with D possibly being TRBD1 (6 bases). CDR3 length equals 13 residues. CDR1 is SNHLY, CDR2 FYNNEI, per germline. Trimming stripped 7 bases from V and 9 bases from J, with 16 bases between.

The V call is TRBV5-1, the J call TRBJ1-3, with D perhaps TRBD1 (5 bases). Germline V CDR1 and CDR2: SGHRS, YFSETQ. The CDR3 extends over 14 amino acids. V was trimmed by 0 bases and J by 4 bases, leaving 8 bases between them. This CDR3 reads CASSLAGRGNTIYF. The CDR3, as DNA: TGCGCCAGCAGCTTGGCAGGGAGGGGAAACACCATATATTTT.

V and J are TRBV10-3 and TRBJ1-2, with a weak D call TRBD1 (6 bases). V lost 6 bases to trimming and J lost 2 bases, with 10 bases between them. CDR1 and CDR2 (germline): ENHRY, SYGVKD. CDR3 size: 13 residues. CDR3 sequence: CAISLQGNYGYTF. DNA of the CDR3: TGTGCCATCAGCCTACAGGGAAACTATGGCTACACCTTC.

The chain employs TRBV5-4 and TRBJ2-3, with D possibly being TRBD2 (6 bases). This CDR3 comprises 17 residues. The V end was cut by 0 bases, the J end by 3 bases, with 17 bases between. From germline, CDR1 is SGHNT and CDR2 YYREEE (reference sequence). The CDR3 DNA is TGTGCCAGCAGCTTGGGTGGGGGGACCGGGTTGACAGATACGCAGTATTTT. It specifies CASSLGGGTGLTDTQYF.

CDR3 sequence (DNA): TGTGCCAGCTCACTTGGACAGTCGGGGGAGACCCAGTACTTC. It is translated as CASSLGQSGETQYF. The gene calls are TRBV18 and TRBJ2-5; tentative D call: TRBD1 (6 bases). Deletions cut 4 bases from V and 5 bases from J, with 14 bases between. The germline V gene encodes CDR1 KGHSH and CDR2 LQKENI. This CDR3 region has 14 residues.

V and J are TRBV25-1 and TRBJ1-5, with a possible D match to TRBD1 (6 bases). Germline loops: CDR1 MGHDK, CDR2 SYGVNS. Trimming pared 2 bases from V and 1 base from J, leaving 6 bases between. This CDR3 is built from 14 residues. The CDR3 loop reads CASSETGSNQPQHF. The CDR3 DNA reads TGTGCCAGCAGTGAAACAGGGAGCAATCAGCCCCAGCATTTT.

The chain couples TRBV5-8 to TRBJ2-1; 14 nucleotides agree with TRBD2. V trimming: 4 bases; J trimming: 2 bases; junction bases outside the gene matches: 5. The CDR3 loop spans 17 amino acids. CDR1 and CDR2 (germline): SGHTS, YDEGEE. The CDR3 here is CASSLGTSGSTYNEQFF. CDR3 coding DNA: TGTGCCAGCAGCCTCGGGACTAGCGGGAGTACCTACAATGAGCAGTTCTTC.

The chain has TRBV9 and TRBJ2-3; 13 bases align to TRBD2. The CDR3 extends over 17 amino acids. V shed 4 bases and J 2 bases; nucleotides not matched to a gene: 7. Germline values: CDR1 SGDLS, CDR2 YYNGEE. The CDR3 nucleotides read TGTGCCAGCAGCACCGGACTAGCGGGGGCCGACACAGATACGCAGTATTTT. It translates to CASSTGLAGADTDTQYF.

This rearrangement joins TRBV6-2 or TRBV6-3 to TRBJ2-7; 7 positions agree with TRBD1. Looked up from germline, CDR1 is MNHEY and CDR2 is SVGEGT. The CDR3 contains 17 residues. Losses at the gene ends were 0 bases for V and 1 base for J; bases not matched to a gene: 9. The CDR3 nucleotides read TGTGCCAGCAGTTACTCCACGGCCGGGACAGCATCCTACGAGCAGTACTTC. It specifies CASSYSTAGTASYEQYF.

V gene TRBV28 combines with J gene TRBJ2-5; no definite D call. CDR3 length: 16 residues. Deletions cut 2 bases from V and 5 bases from J, with 18 bases between. Germline CDR1 MDHEN, CDR2 SYDVKM. The CDR3, as DNA: TGTGCCAGCAGTTTAGGAGCCCAGCGAGATTCTGAGACCCAGTACTTC. Amino acid sequence: CASSLGAQRDSETQYF.

J is TRBJ2-2 and V is TRBV5-1; tentatively, D is TRBD1 (5 bases). The length of the CDR3 is 15 residues. Germline V gene lookup returns CDR1 SGHRS and CDR2 YFSETQ. V gave up 3 bases and J gave up 1 base, with 10 bases separating them. The CDR3 DNA is TGCGCCAGCAGCTCTACCACAGGGAACACCGGGGAGCTGTTTTTT. Encoded protein: CASSSTTGNTGELFF.

This clone was seen once. The chain recombines TRBV29-1 with TRBJ1-1, with D tentatively TRBD1 (5 bases). Trimming took 6 bases from V and 4 from J, leaving 12 bases between them. This CDR3 has 12 amino acids. Germline V gives CDR1 SQVTM, CDR2 ANQGSEA. The CDR3 loop is CSVTGGGTEAFF. The CDR3 DNA reads TGCAGCGTGACTGGGGGGGGCACTGAAGCTTTCTTT.

V and J are TRBV2 and TRBJ1-5, with 7 nucleotides matching TRBD1. After removal of 0 bases from V and 11 bases from J, the junction contained 13 bases not matched to a gene. This CDR3 is 16 amino acids long. CDR1 is SNHLY, CDR2 FYNNEI, per germline. The CDR3 loop reads CASSEALTGSGGAQHF. As DNA, the CDR3 is TGTGCCAGCAGTGAAGCGCTGACAGGGTCCGGGGGAGCCCAGCATTTT.

The chain is built from TRBV7-2 and TRBJ2-1, with 10 bases aligning to TRBD2. Germline CDR1 is SGHTA and CDR2 is FQGNSA. This CDR3 has 15 amino acids. The trim removed 7 bases at V and 4 bases at J, leaving 7 bases unmatched. The CDR3 DNA sequence: TGTGCCAGCAAGGATAGCGGGGGGCGGTACAATGAGCAGTTCTTC. It codes for CASKDSGGRYNEQFF.